Detailed here is one TCR beta chain. Its antigen is currently unknown. The data were obtained in a study of T-cell memory formation after mild COVID-19. Study-wide points: Among CD4+ contracting clones, most were CM and EM, and CD8+ ones EMRA.

MiXCR, run by TCRdb on the 5' RACE reads, gives a single entry per CDR3 protein. The sample carries roughly 610,000 distinct CDR3 sequences, 15% to 20% recorded once. The CDR3 spans 12 residues. The V and J ends lost 0 bases and 4 bases respectively, with 4 bases between them. Germline V gene sequence: CDR1 SGHKS, CDR2 YYEKEE (reference sequence). Sequenced material: PBMCs or a T cell subset sorted from them (not recorded which). The source of this sequence is an adult woman who had mild COVID-19 (a few samples of this study predate the infection). Cell type and time point are not known. V is TRBV5-5 and J is TRBJ2-5; D not resolved. CDR3 bases: TGTGCCAGCAGCTTGGTTCTAGAGACCCAGTACTTC. As protein: CASSLVLETQYF.